Here is one T cell receptor beta chain with its context. Libraries were prepared by immunoSEQ multiplex PCR; TCRdb keeps only in-frame clonotypes and omits some of them. The sample has roughly 97,000 clones; 70% to 90% are singletons. The CDR3 totals 11 residues. Germline values: CDR1 GTSNPN, CDR2 SVGIG (reference sequence). Trimming took 4 bases from V and 8 from J, leaving 9 bases between them. These data are taken from a study of T cell responses to AZD1222 COVID-19 vaccine. The sequencing used peripheral blood, collected on day 0 of AZD1222 vaccination. This rearrangement joins TRBV30 to TRBJ2-1; D is unresolved. The receptor was isolated from an adult in good health. CDR3 DNA sequence: TGTGCCTGGAATGTGATTGATGAGCAGTTCTTC. Translated, it gives CAWNVIDEQFF.